The present T cell receptor (beta chain) was sequenced within a study of CD8+ T cells in alopecia areata. Study context: Oral tofacitinib, 5 to 10 mg twice daily, was given in an open-label trial.

Investigators isolated RNA and reverse transcribed it into cDNA to act as the sequencing template. Method: immunoSEQ multiplex PCR; TCRdb's copy keeps in-frame clones and lacks some. The table has 200,000 to 250,000 clones, 50% to 60% seen once. As concerns this clone: No antigen is known for it.

The CDR3 covers 9 residues. Germline lookup yields CDR1 MDHEN and CDR2 SYDVKM. Study-level findings and limits: Many of the expanded lesional clones endured in scalp and blood while on tofacitinib. Whether baseline CD8+ expansion is linked to response remains uncertain, given a single nonresponder. Especially in alopecia totalis/universalis, lesional scalp showed greater clonality than normal scalp did.

Stated treatment: oral pan-JAK inhibitor, 5-10 mg twice daily. The TCR originated in a human donor with alopecia areata. Source: CD4+ T cells sorted from blood, taken at week 4, from a patient treated with tofacitinib. This sequence joins TRBV28 and TRBJ1-6, with D uncertain. Here the CDR3 DNA reads TGTCTCCGGGGATCACCCCTCCACTTT. It specifies CLRGSPLHF.